One sample yielded the 8 T cell receptor beta chains listed below, sequenced in a study of T cell clones after liver transplantation. Data came from immunoSEQ multiplex PCR; TCRdb stores just in-frame clones and leaves some out. The sample has 72,000 or so clones; around four fifths are singletons. The sequencing here drew on CD4+ T cells from blood, taken at the 22-month timepoint. All receptors come from a human patient who received a liver transplant. Some T cells may be transferred from the graft donor.

The rearrangement uses TRBV10-2 and TRBJ2-4, with a weak D call TRBD1 (6 bases). This CDR3 is 13 amino acids long. Germline V gene data show CDR1 as WSHSY and CDR2 as SAAADI. V was clipped by 3 bases and J by 6 bases, with 9 bases between them. The CDR3 loop reads CASSDRTANIQYF. The CDR3, as DNA: TGCGCCAGCAGTGACCGGACAGCAAACATTCAGTACTTC.

The gene calls are TRBV28 and TRBJ1-2; D is possibly TRBD1 (6 bases). V was clipped by 2 bases and J by 4 bases, with 14 bases between them. The CDR3 is 15 amino acids. The germline V gene has CDR1 MDHEN and CDR2 SYDVKM. CDR3 nucleotides: TGTGCCAGCAGTTTAGAAGACAGGTCCCTCTATGGCTACACCTTC. Protein sequence: CASSLEDRSLYGYTF.

With respect to this clone: Its ends do not fully match the called genes, so a read error is possible. This chain uses TRBV6-1 with TRBJ2-3, with TRBD2 matching 12 bases. Germline loops: CDR1 MNHNS, CDR2 SASEGT. The CDR3 runs 14 residues. The CDR3 loop reads CAGRLAGAVDTQYF. Written as DNA, the CDR3 is TGTGCCGGCAGACTAGCGGGAGCGGTAGATACGCAGTATTTT.

The chain is built from TRBV14 and TRBJ2-5; D is unresolved. Germline V lookup: CDR1 SGHDN, CDR2 FVKESK. This CDR3 is built from 11 residues. Trimming pared 1 base from V and 5 bases from J, leaving 2 bases between. CDR3 nucleotide sequence: TGTGCCAGCAGCCAAGTGGAGACCCAGTACTTC. Translation gives CASSQVETQYF.

J is TRBJ1-2 and V is TRBV7-9; maybe TRBD1 (5 bases). The CDR3 runs 12 residues. The germline V gene has CDR1 SEHNR and CDR2 FQNEAQ (reference sequence). With 4 bases removed from V and 4 bases from J, the gap between germline ends came to 7 bases. The CDR3 DNA reads as TGTGCCAGCAGCTCAGACAGCTATGGCTACACCTTC. This translates into CASSSDSYGYTF.

The gene calls are TRBV28 and TRBJ1-1; D gene uncertain. V lost 6 bases and J lost 1, with 3 bases in between. This CDR3 spans 11 amino acids. CDR1 and CDR2 from the germline V gene are MDHEN and SYDVKM. The CDR3 region has the DNA TGTGCCAGCAGGGGGAACACTGAAGCTTTCTTT. Protein sequence: CASRGNTEAFF.

This chain connects TRBV7-2 to TRBJ2-5; TRBD2 matches at 10 bases. V shed 0 bases and J 4 bases; nucleotides not matched to a gene: 11. Germline V gene data show CDR1 as SGHTA and CDR2 as FQGNSA. CDR3 size: 18 residues. CDR3 sequence: CASSLAPSSGGLGETQYF. The CDR3 region has the DNA TGTGCCAGCAGCTTAGCGCCTTCTAGCGGGGGTCTTGGAGAGACCCAGTACTTC.

This rearrangement joins TRBV30 to TRBJ1-1; 7 bases match TRBD1. With 0 bases clipped from V and 6 bases from J, the junction kept 7 bases outside the gene matches. The CDR3 is made up of 14 amino acids. Germline V gene sequence: CDR1 GTSNPN, CDR2 SVGIG (reference sequence). The CDR3 protein is CAWSVGTVGAEAFF. CDR3 DNA sequence: TGTGCCTGGAGTGTAGGGACAGTCGGAGCTGAAGCTTTCTTT.